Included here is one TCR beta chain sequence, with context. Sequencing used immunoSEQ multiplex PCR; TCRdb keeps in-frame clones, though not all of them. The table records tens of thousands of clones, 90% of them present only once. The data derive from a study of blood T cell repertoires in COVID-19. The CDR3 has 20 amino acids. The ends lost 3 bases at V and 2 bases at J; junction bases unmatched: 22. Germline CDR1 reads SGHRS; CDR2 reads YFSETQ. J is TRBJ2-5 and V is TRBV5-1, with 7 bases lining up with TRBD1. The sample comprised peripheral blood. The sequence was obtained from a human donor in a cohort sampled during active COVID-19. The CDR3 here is CASSSLVPGSTGTEQETQYF. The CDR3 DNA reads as TGCGCCAGCAGCTCCCTCGTGCCTGGATCAACCGGGACAGAGCAAGAGACCCAGTACTTC.